This T cell receptor beta chain is drawn from a study of shared clonotypes between healthy human individuals. The CDR3 is 16 amino acids. CDR1 is MDHEN and CDR2 is SYDVKM in the germline V gene. V was trimmed by 6 bases and J by 0 bases, leaving 12 bases between them. The deep-level immunoSEQ assay was used. Data came from immunoSEQ multiplex PCR; TCRdb stores just in-frame clones and leaves some out. Here the sample spans some 660,000 clones, 73% being singletons. The sample was memory CD4+ T cells sorted from blood. Subset defined: CD45RA-negative fraction. The gene calls are TRBV28 and TRBJ2-6; D gene uncertain. The receptor comes from a woman between 25 and 40 years old in good health. For the CDR3, the DNA is TGTGCCAGCAGCTCCCCACGGGTCTCTGGGGCCAACGTCCTGACTTTC. Its translation is CASSSPRVSGANVLTF. The variable domain in full, with the rest retrieved from reference TRBV28 and TRBJ2-6, is DVKVTQSSRYLVKRTGEKVFLECVQDMDHENMFWYRQDPGLGLRLIYFSYDVKMKEKGDIPEGYSVSREKKERFSLILESASTNQTSMYLCASSSPRVSGANVLTFGAGSRLTVL.